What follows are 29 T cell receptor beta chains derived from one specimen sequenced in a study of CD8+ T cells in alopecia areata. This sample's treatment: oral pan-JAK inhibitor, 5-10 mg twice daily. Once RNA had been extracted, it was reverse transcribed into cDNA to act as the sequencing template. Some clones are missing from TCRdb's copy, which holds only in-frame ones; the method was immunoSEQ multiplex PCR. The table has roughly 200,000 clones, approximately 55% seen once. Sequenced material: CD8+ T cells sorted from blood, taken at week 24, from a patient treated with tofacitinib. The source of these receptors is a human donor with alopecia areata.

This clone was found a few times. DNA of the CDR3: TGCGCCAGCAGTGAAGGCGGGGACGGACCGAACACTGAAGCTTTCTTT. Its protein product is CASSEGGDGPNTEAFF. The chain couples TRBV10-2 to TRBJ1-1; tentatively, D is TRBD1 (5 bases). The CDR3 runs to 16 residues. V was shortened by 3 bases and J by 1 base, with 15 bases between the two germline ends. From germline, CDR1 is WSHSY and CDR2 SAAADI.

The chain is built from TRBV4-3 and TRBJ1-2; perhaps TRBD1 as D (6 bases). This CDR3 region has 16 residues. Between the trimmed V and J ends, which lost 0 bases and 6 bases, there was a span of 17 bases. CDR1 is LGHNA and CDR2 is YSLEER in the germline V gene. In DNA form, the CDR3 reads TGCGCCAGCAGCCAAGATGCGGTCAGGGGCTGGGATGGCTACACCTTC. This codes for CASSQDAVRGWDGYTF.

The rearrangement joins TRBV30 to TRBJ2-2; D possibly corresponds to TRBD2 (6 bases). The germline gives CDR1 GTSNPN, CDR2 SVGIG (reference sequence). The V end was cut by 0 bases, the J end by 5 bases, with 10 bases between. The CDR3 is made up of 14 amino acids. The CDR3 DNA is TGTGCCTGGAGTGTAGACGGAGGGACCGGGGAGCTGTTTTTT. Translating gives CAWSVDGGTGELFF.

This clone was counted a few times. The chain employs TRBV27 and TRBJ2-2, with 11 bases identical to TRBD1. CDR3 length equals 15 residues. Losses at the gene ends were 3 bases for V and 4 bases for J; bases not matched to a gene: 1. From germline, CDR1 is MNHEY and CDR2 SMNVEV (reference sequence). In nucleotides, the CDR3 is TGTGCCAGCAGTTTCGGGACAGGGGGCACCGGGGAGCTGTTTTTT. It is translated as CASSFGTGGTGELFF.

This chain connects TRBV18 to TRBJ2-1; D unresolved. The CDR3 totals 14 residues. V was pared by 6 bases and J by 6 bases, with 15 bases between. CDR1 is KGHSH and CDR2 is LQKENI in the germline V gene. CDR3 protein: CASSTKAVSNEQFF. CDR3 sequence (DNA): TGTGCCAGCTCTACCAAGGCCGTCAGCAATGAGCAGTTCTTC.

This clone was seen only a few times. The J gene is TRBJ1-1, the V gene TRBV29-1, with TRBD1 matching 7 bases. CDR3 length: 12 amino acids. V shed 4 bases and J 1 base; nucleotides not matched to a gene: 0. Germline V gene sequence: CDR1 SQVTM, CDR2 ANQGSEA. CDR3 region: CSVGDRNTEAFF. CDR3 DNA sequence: TGCAGCGTTGGGGACAGGAACACTGAAGCTTTCTTT.

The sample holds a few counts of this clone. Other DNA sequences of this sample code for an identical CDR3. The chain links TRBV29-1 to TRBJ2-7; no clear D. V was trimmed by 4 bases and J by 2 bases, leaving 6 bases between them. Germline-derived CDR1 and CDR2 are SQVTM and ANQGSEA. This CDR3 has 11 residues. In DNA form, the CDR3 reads TGCAGCGTTGCAGAGGCCTACGAGCAGTACTTC. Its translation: CSVAEAYEQYF.

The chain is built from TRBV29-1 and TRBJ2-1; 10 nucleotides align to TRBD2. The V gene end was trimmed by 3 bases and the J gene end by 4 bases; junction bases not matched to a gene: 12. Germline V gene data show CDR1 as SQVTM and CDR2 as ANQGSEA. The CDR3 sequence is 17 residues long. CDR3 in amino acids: CSVEGLAGAKAYNEQFF. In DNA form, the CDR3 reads TGCAGCGTTGAGGGGCTAGCGGGGGCGAAAGCTTACAATGAGCAGTTCTTC.

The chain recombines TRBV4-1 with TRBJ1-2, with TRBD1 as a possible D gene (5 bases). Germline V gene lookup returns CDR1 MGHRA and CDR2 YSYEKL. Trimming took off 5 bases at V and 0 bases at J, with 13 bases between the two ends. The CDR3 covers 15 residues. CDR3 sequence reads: CASSAPGISNYGYTF. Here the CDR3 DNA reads TGCGCCAGCAGCGCACCAGGGATTTCTAACTATGGCTACACCTTC.

The chain's CDR3 is CASSQDGVAGGEDQETQYF. CDR3 in DNA: TGCGCCAGCAGCCAAGATGGGGTAGCGGGGGGCGAGGACCAAGAGACCCAGTACTTC. This chain uses TRBV4-3 with TRBJ2-5, with TRBD2 matching over 10 bases. Germline CDR1 is LGHNA and CDR2 is YSLEER. This CDR3 has 19 amino acids. The ends lost 0 bases at V and 0 bases at J; junction bases unmatched: 10.

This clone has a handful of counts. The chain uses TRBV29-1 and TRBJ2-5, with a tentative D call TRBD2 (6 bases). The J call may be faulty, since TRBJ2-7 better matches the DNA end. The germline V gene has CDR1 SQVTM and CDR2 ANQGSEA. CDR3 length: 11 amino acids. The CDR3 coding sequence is TGCAGCGGGGGGGACGACTACGAGCAGTACTTC. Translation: CSGGDDYEQYF.

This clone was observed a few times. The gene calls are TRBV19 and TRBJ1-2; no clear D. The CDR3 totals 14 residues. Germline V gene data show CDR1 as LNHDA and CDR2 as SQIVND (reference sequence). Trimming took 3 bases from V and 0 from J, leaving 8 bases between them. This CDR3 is CASSMNDANYGYTF. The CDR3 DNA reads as TGTGCCAGTAGTATGAACGACGCTAACTATGGCTACACCTTC.

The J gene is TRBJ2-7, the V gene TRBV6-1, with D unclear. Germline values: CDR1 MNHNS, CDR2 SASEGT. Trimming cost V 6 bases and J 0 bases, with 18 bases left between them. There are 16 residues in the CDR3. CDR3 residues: CASSEPQEISSYEQYF. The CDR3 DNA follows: TGTGCCAGCAGCGAACCCCAAGAAATCAGCTCCTACGAGCAGTACTTC.

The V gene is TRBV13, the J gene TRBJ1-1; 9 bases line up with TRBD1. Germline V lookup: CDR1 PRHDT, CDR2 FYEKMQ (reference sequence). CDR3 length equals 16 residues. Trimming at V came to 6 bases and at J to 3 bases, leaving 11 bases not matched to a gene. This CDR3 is CASSEALGTGHTEAFF. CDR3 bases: TGTGCCAGCAGTGAAGCGCTTGGGACAGGGCACACTGAAGCTTTCTTT.

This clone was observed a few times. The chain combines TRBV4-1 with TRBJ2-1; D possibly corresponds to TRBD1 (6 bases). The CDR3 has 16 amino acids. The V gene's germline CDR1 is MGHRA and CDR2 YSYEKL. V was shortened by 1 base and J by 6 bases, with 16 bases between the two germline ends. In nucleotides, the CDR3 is TGCGCCAGCAGCCAAGTTACAGGGTTTTCCACCAATGAGCAGTTCTTC. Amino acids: CASSQVTGFSTNEQFF.

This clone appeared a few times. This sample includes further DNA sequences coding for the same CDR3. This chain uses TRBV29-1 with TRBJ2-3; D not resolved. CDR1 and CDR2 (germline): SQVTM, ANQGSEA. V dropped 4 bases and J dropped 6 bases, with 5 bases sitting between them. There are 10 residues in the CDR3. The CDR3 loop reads CSVVSDTQYF. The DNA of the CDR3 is TGCAGCGTTGTAAGCGATACGCAGTATTTT.

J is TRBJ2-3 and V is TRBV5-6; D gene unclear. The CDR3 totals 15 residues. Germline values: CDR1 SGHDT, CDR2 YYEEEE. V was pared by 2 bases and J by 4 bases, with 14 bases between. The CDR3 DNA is TGTGCCAGCAGCTTATCTGTAACCCCCCCAGATACGCAGTATTTT. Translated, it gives CASSLSVTPPDTQYF. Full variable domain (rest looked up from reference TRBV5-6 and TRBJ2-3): DAGVTQSPTHLIKTRGQQVTLRCSPKSGHDTVSWYQQALGQGPQFIFQYYEEEERQRGNFPDRFSGHQFPNYSSELNVNALLLGDSALYLCASSLSVTPPDTQYFGPGTRLTVL.

CDR3 in DNA: TGTGCCAGCAGCTGGGGGACCGGCTCCTACGAGCAGTACTTC. Translation: CASSWGTGSYEQYF. The rearrangement uses TRBV5-6 and TRBJ2-7; possibly TRBD1 or TRBD2 for D (5 bases each). The germline CDR1 and CDR2 sequences are SGHDT and YYEEEE. The CDR3 consists of 14 residues. V shed 3 bases and J shed 0 bases, with 10 bases lying between them. Full variable domain (remainder filled in from reference TRBV5-6 and TRBJ2-7): DAGVTQSPTHLIKTRGQQVTLRCSPKSGHDTVSWYQQALGQGPQFIFQYYEEEERQRGNFPDRFSGHQFPNYSSELNVNALLLGDSALYLCASSWGTGSYEQYFGPGTRLTVT.

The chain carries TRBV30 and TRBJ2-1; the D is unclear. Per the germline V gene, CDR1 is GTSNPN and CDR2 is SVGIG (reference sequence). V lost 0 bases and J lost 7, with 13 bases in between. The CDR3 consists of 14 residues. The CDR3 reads CAWSVGSGENEQFF. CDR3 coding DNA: TGTGCCTGGAGTGTGGGGTCGGGTGAGAATGAGCAGTTCTTC. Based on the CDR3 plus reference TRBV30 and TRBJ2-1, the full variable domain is SQTIHQWPATLVQPVGSPLSLECTVEGTSNPNLYWYRQAAGRGLQLLFYSVGIGQISSEVPQNLSASRPQDRQFILSSKKLLLSDSGFYLCAWSVGSGENEQFFGPGTRLTVL.

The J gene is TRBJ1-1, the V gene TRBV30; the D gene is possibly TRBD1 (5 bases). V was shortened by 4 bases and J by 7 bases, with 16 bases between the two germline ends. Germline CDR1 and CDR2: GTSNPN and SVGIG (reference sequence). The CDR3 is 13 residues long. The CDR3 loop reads CAWIRGMGGEAFF. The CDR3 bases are TGTGCCTGGATTCGGGGAATGGGGGGTGAAGCTTTCTTT.

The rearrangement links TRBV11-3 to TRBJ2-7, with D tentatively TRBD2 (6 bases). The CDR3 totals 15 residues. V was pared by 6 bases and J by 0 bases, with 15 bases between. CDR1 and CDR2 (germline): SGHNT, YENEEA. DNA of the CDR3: TGTGCCAGCAGTCTGTCCGGGGAGGCCTCCTACGAGCAGTACTTC. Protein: CASSLSGEASYEQYF.

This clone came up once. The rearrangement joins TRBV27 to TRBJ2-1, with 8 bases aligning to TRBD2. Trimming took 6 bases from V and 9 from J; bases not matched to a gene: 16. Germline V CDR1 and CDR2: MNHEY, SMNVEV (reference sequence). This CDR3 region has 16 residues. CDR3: CASRLLSGGGSREQFF. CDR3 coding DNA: TGTGCCAGCAGGCTACTCTCCGGGGGGGGCTCGCGTGAGCAGTTCTTC.

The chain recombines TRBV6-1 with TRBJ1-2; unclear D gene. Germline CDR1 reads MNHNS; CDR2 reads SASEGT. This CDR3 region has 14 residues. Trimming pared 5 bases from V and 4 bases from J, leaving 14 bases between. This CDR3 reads CASSHSPGPYGYTF. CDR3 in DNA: TGTGCCAGCAGTCACTCCCCTGGACCCTATGGCTACACCTTC.

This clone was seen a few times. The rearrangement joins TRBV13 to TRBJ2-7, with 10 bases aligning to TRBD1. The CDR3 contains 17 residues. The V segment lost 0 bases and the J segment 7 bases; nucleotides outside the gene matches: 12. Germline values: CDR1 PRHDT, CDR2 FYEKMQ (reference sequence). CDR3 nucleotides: TGTGCCAGCAGCTTAGGCCTAATCGGGACAGGGGATTTAGAGCAGTACTTC. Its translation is CASSLGLIGTGDLEQYF.

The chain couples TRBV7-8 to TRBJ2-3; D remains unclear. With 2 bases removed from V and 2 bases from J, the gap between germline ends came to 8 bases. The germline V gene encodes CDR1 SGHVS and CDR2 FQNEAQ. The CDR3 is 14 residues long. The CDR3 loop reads CASSLLKLTDTQYF. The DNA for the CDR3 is TGTGCCAGCAGCTTATTAAAGCTCACAGATACGCAGTATTTT.

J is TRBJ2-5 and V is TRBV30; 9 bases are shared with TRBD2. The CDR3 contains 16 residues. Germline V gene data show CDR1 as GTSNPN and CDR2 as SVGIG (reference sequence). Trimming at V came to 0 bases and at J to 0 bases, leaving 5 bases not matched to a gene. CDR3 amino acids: CAWSVMAGGYQETQYF. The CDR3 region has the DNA TGTGCCTGGAGTGTAATGGCGGGGGGGTACCAAGAGACCCAGTACTTC.

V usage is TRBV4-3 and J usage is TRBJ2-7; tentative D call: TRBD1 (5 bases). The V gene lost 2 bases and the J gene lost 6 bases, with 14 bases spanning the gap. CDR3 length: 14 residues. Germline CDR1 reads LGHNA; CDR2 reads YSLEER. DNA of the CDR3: TGCGCCAGCAGCCAACGCAGGGATCGGTTCGAGCAGTACTTC. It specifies CASSQRRDRFEQYF.

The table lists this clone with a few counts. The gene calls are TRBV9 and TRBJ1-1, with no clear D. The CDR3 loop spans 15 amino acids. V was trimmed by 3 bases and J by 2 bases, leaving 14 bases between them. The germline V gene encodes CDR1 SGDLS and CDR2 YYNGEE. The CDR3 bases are TGTGCCAGCAGCGCTAACACCAATGCTAACACTGAAGCTTTCTTT. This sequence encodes CASSANTNANTEAFF.

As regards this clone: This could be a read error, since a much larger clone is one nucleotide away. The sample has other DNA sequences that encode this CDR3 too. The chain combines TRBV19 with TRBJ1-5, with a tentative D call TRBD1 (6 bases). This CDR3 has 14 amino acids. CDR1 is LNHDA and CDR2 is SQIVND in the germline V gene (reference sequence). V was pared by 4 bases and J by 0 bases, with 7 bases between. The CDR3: CASSNRDSNQPQHF. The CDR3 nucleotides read TGTGCCAGTAGTAACAGGGATAGCAATCAGCCCCAGCATTTT.